The TCR beta chain described here comes from a study of persistence of HIV-infected CD4 T cells. The CDR3 totals 15 residues. Germline V gives CDR1 SGHTA, CDR2 FQGNSA. V lost 0 bases to trimming and J lost 1 base, with 6 bases between them. An overlapping HIV-1 Gag peptide pool stimulated these cells at 0.95 to 1 ug/peptide/mL. CD4+ T cells upregulating both CD40 ligand and CD69 were sorted as responding cells. For around 18 hours, CD8-depleted PBMCs received anti-CD28/CD49d costimulation, a CD40-blocking antibody and enfuvirtide. This clone occurred a few times. Its target is not known. The immunoSEQ assay was version 4, run in survey mode. Assay: immunoSEQ multiplex PCR; the TCRdb copy retains only in-frame clones and omits some. Here the sample spans under 40,000 clones, roughly 71% being singletons.

The sequence derives from an adult man with HIV who was CMV-seropositive. Sequences were derived from CD4+ T cells sorted from PBMCs after approximately 18-hour stimulation, sampled from a patient who received antiretroviral therapy. V gene TRBV7-2 combines with J gene TRBJ1-4; D ambiguous. This CDR3 is CASSLARGTNEKLFF. In DNA form, the CDR3 reads TGTGCCAGCAGCTTAGCACGGGGAACTAATGAAAAACTGTTTTTT.